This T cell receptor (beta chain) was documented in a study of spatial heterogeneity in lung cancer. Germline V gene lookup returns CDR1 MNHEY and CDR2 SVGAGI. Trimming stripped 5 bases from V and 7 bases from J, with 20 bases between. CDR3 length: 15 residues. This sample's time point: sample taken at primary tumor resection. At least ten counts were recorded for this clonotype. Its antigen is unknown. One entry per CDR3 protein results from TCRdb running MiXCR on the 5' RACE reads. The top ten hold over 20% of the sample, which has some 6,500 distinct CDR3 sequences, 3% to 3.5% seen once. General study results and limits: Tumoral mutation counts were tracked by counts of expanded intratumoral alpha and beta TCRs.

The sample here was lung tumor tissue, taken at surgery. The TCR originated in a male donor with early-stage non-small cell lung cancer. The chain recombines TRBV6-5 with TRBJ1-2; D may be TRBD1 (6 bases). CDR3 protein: CASSMTGALDPGYTF. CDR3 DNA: TGTGCCAGCAGTATGACAGGCGCCTTGGATCCTGGCTACACCTTC.